The T cell receptor beta chain under discussion was sequenced for a study of cytomegalovirus exposure and HLA in healthy donors. About this clone itself: Its antigen is undetermined.

Overall study results and limits: Among CMV-associated TCR beta chains, most appeared HLA-restricted in a later analysis. The authors reported that TCR beta sequences could predict HLA-A and HLA-B alleles. These predictions were accurate for most subjects in the first cohort. Specificity of three CMV-associated chains for CMV antigens was verified in vitro.

The PCR employed 60 Vbeta primers together with 13 Jbeta primers. This table comes from immunoSEQ multiplex PCR, and its TCRdb copy is limited to in-frame clones, with some not included. Of some 130,000 clones in the sample, 85% to 90% were seen once. Losses at the gene ends were 3 bases for V and 2 bases for J; bases not matched to a gene: 7. CDR3 size: 16 residues. Looked up from germline, CDR1 is KGHSH and CDR2 is LQKENI. This TCR was sampled from a woman aged 25 to 39 in good health and CMV-seropositive. The chain combines TRBV18 with TRBJ2-7, with 10 positions matching TRBD1. Sequenced sample: PBMCs. The CDR3 sequence is CASSPGVGTGAYEQYF. In DNA form, the CDR3 reads TGTGCCAGCTCACCGGGGGTAGGGACAGGGGCCTACGAGCAGTACTTC. The variable domain in full, with the rest retrieved from reference TRBV18 and TRBJ2-7, is NAGVMQNPRHLVRRRGQEARLRCSPMKGHSHVYWYRQLPEEGLKFMVYLQKENIIDESGMPKERFSAEFPKEGPSILRIQQVVRGDSAAYFCASSPGVGTGAYEQYFGPGTRLTVT.